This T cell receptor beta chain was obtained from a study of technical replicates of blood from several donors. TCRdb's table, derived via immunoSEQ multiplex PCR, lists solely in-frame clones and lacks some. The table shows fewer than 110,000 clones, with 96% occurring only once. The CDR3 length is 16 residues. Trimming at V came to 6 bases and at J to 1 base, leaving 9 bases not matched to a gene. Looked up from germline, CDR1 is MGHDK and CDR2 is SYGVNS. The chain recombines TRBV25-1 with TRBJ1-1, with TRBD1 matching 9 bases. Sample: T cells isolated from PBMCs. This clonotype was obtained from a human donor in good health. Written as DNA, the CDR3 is TGTGCCAGCAGCAAACCCTTGGGACAGGGGAACACTGAAGCTTTCTTT. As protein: CASSKPLGQGNTEAFF.